Here is one TCR beta chain with its context. It was with random hexamers that about 0.45 to 1 ug RNA was reverse transcribed. The CDR3 of TCR beta was amplified by immunoSEQ multiplex PCR across 54 Vbeta and 13 Jbeta. TCRdb ran MiXCR on the immunoSEQ multiplex PCR reads and lists one entry per CDR3 protein. The table includes more than 120,000 distinct CDR3 sequences, around 94% detected once. The V and J ends lost 1 base and 6 bases respectively, with 3 bases between them. This CDR3 comprises 12 residues. Germline V gene data show CDR1 as SEHNR and CDR2 as FQNEAQ (reference sequence). CD8+ and CD4+ T cells circulating in blood were sequenced for TCR beta. Controls were drawn from healthy donors and were matched for age and sex. This sample was taken from a study of CD8 T cells in Susac syndrome.

The source of this sequence is a human donor in good health. The chain recombines TRBV7-9 with TRBJ2-2; D not resolved. Sequenced sample: CD4+ T cells from PBMCs. The CDR3 spells CASSLEAGELFF. CDR3 DNA sequence: TGTGCCAGCAGCTTAGAGGCCGGGGAGCTGTTTTTT. The full variable domain, completed using reference TRBV7-9 and TRBJ2-2, is DTGVSQNPRHKITKRGQNVTFRCDPISEHNRLYWYRQTLGQGPEFLTYFQNEAQLEKSRLLSDRFSAERPKGSFSTLEIQRTEQGDSAMYLCASSLEAGELFFGEGSRLTVL.